This T cell receptor beta chain emerged from a study of T cell responses to AZD1222 COVID-19 vaccine. The study, taken as a whole, reports: Close to half of all spike-specific TCRs reportedly target regions of the variants that are unmutated. Clonal diversity may have been underestimated in mostly white British donors. The study sampled repertoires only after the peak T cell response.

The protocol was immunoSEQ multiplex PCR, while the TCRdb copy is restricted to in-frame clones and leaves out a portion. This sample carries 90,000 to 150,000 clones, about nine tenths of them seen once, and the ten largest clones take 2% to 3%. Second doses that came at about 4 or about 12 weeks were put together. Comment on this clone: No antigen is known for it.

This TCR was recovered from an adult who received the AZD1222 COVID-19 vaccine. Specimen: peripheral blood, collected 28 days after the second AZD1222 dose.

The CDR3 loop reads CASSDLGRVSNEKLFF. In DNA, the CDR3 is TGTGCCAGCAGTGATTTGGGCAGGGTGTCTAATGAAAAACTGTTTTTT. The V gene is TRBV2, the J gene TRBJ1-4, with D tentatively TRBD1 (5 bases). V was clipped by 3 bases and J by 3 bases, with 14 bases between them. This CDR3 spans 16 amino acids. Looked up from germline, CDR1 is SNHLY and CDR2 is FYNNEI.